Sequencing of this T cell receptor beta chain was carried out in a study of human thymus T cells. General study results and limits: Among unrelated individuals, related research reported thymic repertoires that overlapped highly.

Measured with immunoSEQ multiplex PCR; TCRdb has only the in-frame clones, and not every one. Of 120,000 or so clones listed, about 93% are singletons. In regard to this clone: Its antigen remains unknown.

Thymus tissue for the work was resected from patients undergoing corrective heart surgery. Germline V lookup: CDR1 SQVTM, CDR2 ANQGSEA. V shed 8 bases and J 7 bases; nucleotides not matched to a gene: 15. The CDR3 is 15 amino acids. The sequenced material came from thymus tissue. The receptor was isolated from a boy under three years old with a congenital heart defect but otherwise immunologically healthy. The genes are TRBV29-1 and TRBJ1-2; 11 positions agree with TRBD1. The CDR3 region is CSTGRSGQGASGYTF. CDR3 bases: TGCAGCACTGGGCGTTCAGGACAGGGGGCTTCTGGCTACACCTTC.